This T cell receptor beta chain was documented in a study of blood T cell repertoires in COVID-19. Study-level information: Samples of COVID-19 (acute and convalescent) were obtained from the United States, Italy and Spain. Nucleic acid was either cDNA or gDNA, and it came from T cells, B-cell-depleted T cells, or PBMCs.

This clone was detected only a few times. V was clipped by 6 bases and J by 4 bases; unmatched bases: 2. Germline CDR1 is MNHEY and CDR2 is SVGAGI. CDR3 size: 13 residues. Authors' processing steps: Scientists estimated how many nucleated cells there were by amplifying reference gene primers. Generated by immunoSEQ multiplex PCR, the TCRdb table keeps only in-frame clones and is missing some. V and J calls and clone size are copied from that table; D and trimming were computed from the DNA. The table records under 200,000 clones, roughly 80% of them present only once. Sequencing was done on a sample of peripheral blood. The origin of this receptor is an elderly woman with acute or convalescent COVID-19. The chain uses TRBV6-5 and TRBJ1-5, with TRBD1 matching 8 bases. The CDR3 sequence is CASRRTGNQPQHF. The CDR3 nucleotides are TGTGCCAGCAGACGGACAGGGAATCAGCCCCAGCATTTT.